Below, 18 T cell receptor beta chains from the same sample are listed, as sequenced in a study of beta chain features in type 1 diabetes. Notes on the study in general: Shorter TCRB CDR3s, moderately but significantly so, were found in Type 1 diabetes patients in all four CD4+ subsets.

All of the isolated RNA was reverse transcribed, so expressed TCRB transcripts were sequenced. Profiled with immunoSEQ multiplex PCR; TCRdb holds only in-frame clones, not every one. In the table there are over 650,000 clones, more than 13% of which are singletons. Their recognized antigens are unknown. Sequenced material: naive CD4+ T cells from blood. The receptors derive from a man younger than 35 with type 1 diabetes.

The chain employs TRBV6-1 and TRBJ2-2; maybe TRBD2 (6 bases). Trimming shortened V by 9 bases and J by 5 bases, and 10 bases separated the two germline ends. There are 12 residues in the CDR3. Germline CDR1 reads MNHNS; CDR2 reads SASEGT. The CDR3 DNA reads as TGTGCCAGTCGGAGGGAAACCGGGGAGCTGTTTTTT. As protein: CASRRETGELFF.

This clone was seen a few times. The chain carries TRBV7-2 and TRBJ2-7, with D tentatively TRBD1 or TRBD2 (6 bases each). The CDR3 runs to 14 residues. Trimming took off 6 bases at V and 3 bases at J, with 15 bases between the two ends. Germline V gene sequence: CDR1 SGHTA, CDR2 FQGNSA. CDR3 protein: CASSLGGKDYEQYF. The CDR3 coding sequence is TGTGCCAGCAGTCTAGGGGGGAAGGACTACGAGCAGTACTTC.

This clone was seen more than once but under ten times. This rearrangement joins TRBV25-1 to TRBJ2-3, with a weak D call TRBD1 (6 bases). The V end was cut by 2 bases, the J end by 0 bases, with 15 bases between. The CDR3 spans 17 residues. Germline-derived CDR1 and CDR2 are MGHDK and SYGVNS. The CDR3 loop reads CASSERYRVTSTDTQYF. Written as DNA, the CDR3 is TGTGCCAGCAGTGAACGCTACAGGGTTACTAGCACAGATACGCAGTATTTT.

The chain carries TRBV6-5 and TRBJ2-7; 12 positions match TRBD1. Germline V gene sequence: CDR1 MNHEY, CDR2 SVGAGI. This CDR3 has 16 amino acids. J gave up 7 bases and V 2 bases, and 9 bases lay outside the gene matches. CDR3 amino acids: CASSYAPGQGAGEQYF. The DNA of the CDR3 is TGTGCCAGCAGTTACGCCCCGGGACAGGGGGCGGGGGAGCAGTACTTC.

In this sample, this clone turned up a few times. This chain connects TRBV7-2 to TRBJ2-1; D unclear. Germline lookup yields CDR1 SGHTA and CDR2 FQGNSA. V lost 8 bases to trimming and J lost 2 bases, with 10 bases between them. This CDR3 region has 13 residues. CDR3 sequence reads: CASSTGAYNEQFF. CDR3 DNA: TGTGCCAGCTCCACGGGTGCCTACAATGAGCAGTTCTTC.

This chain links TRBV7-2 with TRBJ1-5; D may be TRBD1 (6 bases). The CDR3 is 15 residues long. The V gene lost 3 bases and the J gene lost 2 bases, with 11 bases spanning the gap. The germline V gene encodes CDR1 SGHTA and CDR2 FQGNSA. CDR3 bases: TGTGCCAGCAGCTTGTCCAGGGGAGGCAATCAGCCCCAGCATTTT. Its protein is CASSLSRGGNQPQHF.

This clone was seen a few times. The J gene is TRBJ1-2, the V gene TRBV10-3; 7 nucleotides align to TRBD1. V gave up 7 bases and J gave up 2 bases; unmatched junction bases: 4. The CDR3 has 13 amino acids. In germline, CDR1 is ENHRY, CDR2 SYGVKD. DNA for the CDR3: TGTGCCATCAACCTACAGGGGAACTATGGCTACACCTTC. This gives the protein CAINLQGNYGYTF.

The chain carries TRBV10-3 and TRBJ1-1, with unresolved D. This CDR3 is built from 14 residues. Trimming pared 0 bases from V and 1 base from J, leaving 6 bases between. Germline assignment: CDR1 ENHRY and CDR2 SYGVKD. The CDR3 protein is CAISESGWNTEAFF. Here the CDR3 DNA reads TGTGCCATCAGTGAGTCAGGGTGGAACACTGAAGCTTTCTTT.

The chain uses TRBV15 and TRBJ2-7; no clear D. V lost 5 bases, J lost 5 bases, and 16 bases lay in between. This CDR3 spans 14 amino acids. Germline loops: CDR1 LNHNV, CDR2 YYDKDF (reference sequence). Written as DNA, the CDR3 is TGTGCCACCAGCCCGGCCCGTCCGGGCGACGAGCAGTACTTC. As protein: CATSPARPGDEQYF. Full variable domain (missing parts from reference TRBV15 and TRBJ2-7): DAMVIQNPRYQVTQFGKPVTLSCSQTLNHNVMYWYQQKSSQAPKLLFHYYDKDFNNEADTPDNFQSRRPNTSFCFLDIRSPGLGDTAMYLCATSPARPGDEQYFGPGTRLTVT.

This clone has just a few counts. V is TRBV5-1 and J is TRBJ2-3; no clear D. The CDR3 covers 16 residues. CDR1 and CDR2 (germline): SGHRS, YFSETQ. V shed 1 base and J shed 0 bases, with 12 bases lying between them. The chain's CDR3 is CASSLLLGYSTDTQYF. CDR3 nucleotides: TGCGCCAGCAGCTTGCTTCTGGGGTATAGCACAGATACGCAGTATTTT.

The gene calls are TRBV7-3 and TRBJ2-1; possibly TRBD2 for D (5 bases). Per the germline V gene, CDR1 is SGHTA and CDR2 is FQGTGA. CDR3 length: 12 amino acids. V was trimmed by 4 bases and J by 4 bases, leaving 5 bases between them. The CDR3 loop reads CASSSGYNEQFF. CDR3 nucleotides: TGTGCCAGCAGCTCGGGGTACAATGAGCAGTTCTTC. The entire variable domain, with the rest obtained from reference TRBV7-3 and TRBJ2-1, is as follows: GAGVSQTPSNKVTEKGKYVELRCDPISGHTALYWYRQSLGQGPEFLIYFQGTGAADDSGLPNDRFFAVRPEGSVSTLKIQRTERGDSAVYLCASSSGYNEQFFGPGTRLTVL.

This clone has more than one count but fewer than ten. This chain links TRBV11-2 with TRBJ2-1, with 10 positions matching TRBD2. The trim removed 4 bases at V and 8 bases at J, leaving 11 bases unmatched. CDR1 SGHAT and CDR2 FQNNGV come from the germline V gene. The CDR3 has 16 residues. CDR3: CASSSERSGRVHEQFF. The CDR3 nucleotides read TGTGCCAGCAGCTCCGAGAGGAGCGGGAGGGTCCATGAGCAGTTCTTC.

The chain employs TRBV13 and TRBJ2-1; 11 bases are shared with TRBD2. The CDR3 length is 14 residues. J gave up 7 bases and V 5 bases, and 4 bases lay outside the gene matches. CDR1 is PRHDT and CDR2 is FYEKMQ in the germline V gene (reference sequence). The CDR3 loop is CASSPRTSGNEQFF. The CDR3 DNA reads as TGTGCCAGCAGCCCACGGACTAGCGGGAATGAGCAGTTCTTC.

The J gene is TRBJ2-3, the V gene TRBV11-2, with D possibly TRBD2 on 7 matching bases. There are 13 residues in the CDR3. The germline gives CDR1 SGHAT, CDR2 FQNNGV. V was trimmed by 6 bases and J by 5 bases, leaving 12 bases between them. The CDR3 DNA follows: TGTGCCAGCAGGCCGGGGGGCGTAGATACGCAGTATTTT. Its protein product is CASRPGGVDTQYF.

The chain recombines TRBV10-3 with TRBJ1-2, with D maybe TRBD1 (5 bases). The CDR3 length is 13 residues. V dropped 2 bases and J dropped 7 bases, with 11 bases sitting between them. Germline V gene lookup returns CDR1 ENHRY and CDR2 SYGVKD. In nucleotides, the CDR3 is TGTGCCATCAGTGAGGGTTCAGGGACTGGCTACACCTTC. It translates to CAISEGSGTGYTF.

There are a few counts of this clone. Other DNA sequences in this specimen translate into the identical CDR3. CDR3 amino acids: CASSPDSNQPQHF. The DNA for the CDR3 is TGTGCCAGCTCACCCGACTCAAATCAGCCCCAGCATTTT. This chain joins TRBV18 and TRBJ1-5; no clear D. V gave up 3 bases and J gave up 4 bases, with 7 bases separating them. This CDR3 contains 13 residues. From germline, CDR1 is KGHSH and CDR2 LQKENI.

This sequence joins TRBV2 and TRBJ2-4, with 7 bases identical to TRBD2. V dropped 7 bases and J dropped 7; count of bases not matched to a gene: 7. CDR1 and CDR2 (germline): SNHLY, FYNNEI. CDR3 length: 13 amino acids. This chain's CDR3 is CASTGAGDNIQYF. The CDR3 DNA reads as TGTGCCAGCACGGGTGCGGGGGACAACATTCAGTACTTC.

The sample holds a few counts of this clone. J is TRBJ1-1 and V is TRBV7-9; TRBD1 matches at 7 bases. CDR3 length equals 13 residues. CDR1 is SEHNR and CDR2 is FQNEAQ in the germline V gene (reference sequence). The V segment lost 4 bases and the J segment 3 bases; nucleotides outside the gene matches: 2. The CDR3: CASSWTGDTEAFF. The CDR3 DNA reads TGTGCCAGCAGCTGGACAGGCGACACTGAAGCTTTCTTT.